The rows below give T cell receptor beta chains drawn from one sample of a study of CD8+ T cells in alopecia areata. This table comes from immunoSEQ multiplex PCR, and its TCRdb copy is limited to in-frame clones, with some not included. The repertoire has tens of thousands of clones, roughly 47% of them found once; the top ten carry just over 5.5%. The specimen was NKG2D-high CD8+ T cells sorted from blood. The receptors here all came from a human donor with alopecia areata. CDR3s include the opening cysteine and the closing phenylalanine or tryptophan. D genes are given only for firm matches. Size is stated for part of the rows, as once, few or many counts, or as a class when the clone is expanded.

d_call j_call clone_size v_call cdr3_nt cdr3_aa
TRBD2 TRBJ2-1 - TRBV27 TGTGCCAGCAGTCCCAGCGGGAGCGTAGTTGAGCAGTTCTTC CASSPSGSVVEQFF
- TRBJ2-1 - TRBV30 TGTGCCTGGGAAACAGGGCATCTCTACAATGAGCAGTTCTTC CAWETGHLYNEQFF
- TRBJ2-1 - TRBV4-1 TGCGCCAGCAGCCTCCAGGCCGTCAATGAGCAGTTCTTC CASSLQAVNEQFF
- TRBJ1-1 - TRBV5-6 TGTGCCAGCAGCCTCGGTGGGGACACTGAAGCTTTCTTT CASSLGGDTEAFF
- TRBJ2-3 few TRBV28 TGTGCCAGCAGCGGACTGTCAGATACGCAGTATTTT CASSGLSDTQYF
- TRBJ1-5 few TRBV5-6 TGTGCCAGCACCTTGGGCGGACCCGGGAGTCAGCCCCAGCATTTT CASTLGGPGSQPQHF
TRBD1 TRBJ2-1 - TRBV7-6 TGTGCCAGCAGCCCGGGGACAGCCTATTACCTCAATGAGCAGTTCTTC CASSPGTAYYLNEQFF
- TRBJ1-1 - TRBV4-2 TGTGCCAGCAGCCAAGACCCCCCAATCGGCACTGAAGCTTTCTTT CASSQDPPIGTEAFF
- TRBJ2-2 once TRBV9 TGTGCCAGCAGCTACGGAAACACCGGGGAGCTGTTTTTT CASSYGNTGELFF
- TRBJ1-5 - TRBV27 TGTGCCAGCAGTTTAAGGGGGAATCAGCCCCAGCATTTT CASSLRGNQPQHF